This T cell receptor (beta chain) was recovered during a study of T-cell memory formation after mild COVID-19. With 1 base clipped from V and 4 bases from J, the junction kept 7 bases outside the gene matches. This CDR3 has 16 residues. Looked up from germline, CDR1 is SGHDT and CDR2 is YYEEEE. This clonotype showed up just a few times. One entry per CDR3 protein results from TCRdb running MiXCR on the 5' RACE reads. The data contain 410,000 or so distinct CDR3 sequences, 20% to 25% of them singletons. The genes are TRBV5-6 and TRBJ2-1; 8 bases agree with TRBD1. The sequence was collected from an adult woman who had mild COVID-19 (a few samples of this study predate the infection). Cell type and time point are not known. The sequenced sample was PBMCs or a T cell subset sorted from them (not recorded which). CDR3 amino acids: CASSLTRDRLYNEQFF. The CDR3, as DNA: TGTGCCAGCAGCTTGACCCGGGACAGGTTATACAATGAGCAGTTCTTC.